This T cell receptor beta chain originates from a study of blood T cell repertoires in COVID-19. Looking at the study overall: Whether acute or convalescent, the COVID-19 samples came from the United States, Italy and Spain. From T cells, B-cell-depleted T cells, or PBMCs came the material, which was cDNA or gDNA.

Trimming took off 0 bases at V and 0 bases at J, with 13 bases between the two ends. The germline V gene encodes CDR1 SGDLS and CDR2 YYNGEE. The CDR3 has 17 amino acids. Original processing methods: By means of reference gene primer amplification, nucleated cell counts were estimated. Measured with immunoSEQ multiplex PCR; TCRdb has only the in-frame clones, and not every one. The V and J calls and clone size come from that table; D and trimming were worked out from the DNA. The sample holds 200,000 or so clones, about 90% seen once. Sequencing used peripheral blood. The chain uses TRBV9 and TRBJ2-1; D might be TRBD2 (6 bases). The clonotype originates from a man aged 35 to 55 with active or convalescent COVID-19. CDR3 amino acids: CASSVGVAASSYNEQFF. In DNA form, the CDR3 reads TGTGCCAGCAGCGTAGGCGTAGCGGCAAGCTCCTACAATGAGCAGTTCTTC.